A selection of T cell receptor beta chains follows, all from one sample in a study of PD-L1 blockade in urothelial cancer. Produced via immunoSEQ multiplex PCR; TCRdb's table is partial and in-frame only. The sample yields fewer than 90,000 clones, around 93% seen once. Here the sequenced sample was PBMCs, taken around atezolizumab (anti-PD-L1) treatment. All receptors derive from a woman older than 75 with urothelial cancer. Each CDR3 is given with its conserved first and last residue. D genes are given only for firm matches. The size entry is marked missing in some rows and otherwise reads once, few, many or a size class.

D,J,V,size,CDR3,DNA
TRBD1,TRBJ1-1,TRBV7-9,-,CASSHQMTGLNTEAFF,TGTGCCAGCAGCCATCAAATGACAGGGCTGAACACTGAAGCTTTCTTT
TRBD2,TRBJ2-1,TRBV5-4,once,CASSLSSGITGEQFF,TGTGCCAGCAGCTTGTCTAGCGGGATTACCGGTGAGCAGTTCTTC
-,TRBJ1-1,TRBV28,few,CASSSTDTEAFF,TGTGCCAGCAGCTCTACTGACACTGAAGCTTTCTTT
TRBD2,TRBJ2-7,TRBV6-5,-,CASSSNIAGGPEEQYF,TGTGCCAGCAGTTCCAATATAGCGGGAGGGCCGGAGGAGCAGTACTTC
TRBD1,TRBJ1-2,TRBV5-1,-,CASSLGVGGQGYGYTF,TGCGCCAGCAGCTTGGGAGTTGGGGGACAGGGGTATGGCTACACCTTC
-,TRBJ1-4,TRBV7-8,-,CASSRDWGNEKLFF,TGTGCCAGCAGCCGGGACTGGGGAAATGAAAAACTGTTTTTT
TRBD1,TRBJ1-5,TRBV14,-,CASSHIGQDGPQHF,TGTGCCAGCAGCCACATTGGACAGGACGGGCCCCAGCATTTT
TRBD1,TRBJ1-1,TRBV7-2,once,CASSLFRQGGPEAFF,TGTGCCAGCAGCTTATTCCGGCAGGGGGGCCCTGAAGCTTTCTTT
TRBD2,TRBJ2-6,TRBV4-1,-,CASSQEGSGSASGANVLTF,TGCGCCAGCAGCCAAGAGGGTAGCGGGAGCGCTTCTGGGGCCAACGTCCTGACTTTC
TRBD2,TRBJ2-1,TRBV9,few,CASALTGGYEQFF,TGTGCCAGCGCTTTAACGGGAGGGTATGAGCAGTTCTTC
-,TRBJ1-1,TRBV10-3,-,CAIKGDSTNTEAFF,TGTGCCATCAAGGGTGACAGCACGAACACTGAAGCTTTCTTT
TRBD1,TRBJ2-1,TRBV7-7,-,CASSLSAGGRLDEQFF,TGTGCCAGCAGCTTAAGCGCAGGGGGTCGTCTCGATGAGCAGTTCTTC
TRBD1,TRBJ1-4,TRBV5-1,-,CASRQGAGREKLFF,TGCGCCAGCAGACAGGGGGCGGGACGGGAAAAACTGTTTTTT
-,TRBJ1-1,TRBV5-1,once,CASSLGGGRDTEAFF,TGCGCCAGCAGCTTGGGGGGGGGCCGGGACACTGAAGCTTTCTTT
-,TRBJ2-1,TRBV6-6,-,CASSFSLGNGNEQFF,TGTGCCAGCAGTTTTTCGCTAGGAAATGGCAATGAGCAGTTCTTC
-,TRBJ2-3,TRBV9,-,CASSLGPPSADTQYF,TGTGCCAGCAGCTTAGGTCCCCCCAGCGCAGATACGCAGTATTTT
-,TRBJ2-7,TRBV29-1,-,CSVLQGNEQYF,TGCAGCGTCCTACAGGGTAACGAGCAGTACTTC
TRBD1,TRBJ1-1,TRBV4-2,-,CASSHETGSNTEAFF,TGTGCCAGCAGCCATGAGACAGGGTCTAACACTGAAGCTTTCTTT
-,TRBJ1-1,TRBV30,-,CAWTYIGGTAEAFF,TGTGCCTGGACCTATATTGGGGGGACGGCTGAAGCTTTCTTT
-,TRBJ2-1,TRBV30,-,CAWSNREASYNEQFF,TGTGCCTGGAGTAACAGGGAAGCATCCTACAATGAGCAGTTCTTC
-,TRBJ2-2,TRBV9,-,CASSVVSANTGELFF,TGTGCCAGCAGCGTAGTTTCCGCGAACACCGGGGAGCTGTTTTTT
-,TRBJ1-2,TRBV28,-,CASSFPGGYTF,TGTGCCAGCAGTTTTCCGGGAGGCTACACCTTC
-,TRBJ2-1,TRBV10-3,-,CAISESEYNEQFF,TGTGCCATCAGTGAGTCCGAGTACAATGAGCAGTTCTTC
TRBD1,TRBJ1-1,TRBV28,few,CASSLQGVGAFF,TGTGCCAGCAGTTTACAGGGGGTGGGAGCTTTCTTT
-,TRBJ1-3,TRBV6-6,-,CASSLGGAGGNTIYF,TGTGCCAGCAGCCTCGGGGGGGCGGGGGGAAACACCATATATTTT
TRBD1,TRBJ1-5,TRBV5-1,-,CASSLGQGSGNQPQHF,TGCGCCAGCAGCTTAGGACAGGGTTCTGGCAATCAGCCCCAGCATTTT
-,TRBJ2-7,TRBV5-6,-,CASSLARGRALSYEQYF,TGTGCCAGCAGCTTGGCCAGGGGCAGGGCTTTAAGCTACGAGCAGTACTTC
TRBD2,TRBJ2-7,TRBV6-6,-,CASSLTSGKGYEQYF,TGTGCCAGCAGCCTGACTAGCGGGAAGGGGTACGAGCAGTACTTC
-,TRBJ1-2,TRBV20-1,-,CSASESGYTF,TGCAGTGCTAGTGAGTCGGGCTACACCTTC
TRBD1,TRBJ1-4,TRBV11-2,-,CASRPGQGGNEKLFF,TGTGCCAGCAGACCTGGACAGGGGGGAAATGAAAAACTGTTTTTT
TRBD2,TRBJ2-2,TRBV11-2,-,CASSLVAGDRTGELFF,TGTGCCAGCAGCTTAGTAGCGGGAGATCGGACCGGGGAGCTGTTTTTT
-,TRBJ2-6,TRBV4-1,-,CASSQEGLGAGANVLTF,TGCGCCAGCAGCCAAGAAGGACTGGGGGCCGGGGCCAACGTCCTGACTTTC